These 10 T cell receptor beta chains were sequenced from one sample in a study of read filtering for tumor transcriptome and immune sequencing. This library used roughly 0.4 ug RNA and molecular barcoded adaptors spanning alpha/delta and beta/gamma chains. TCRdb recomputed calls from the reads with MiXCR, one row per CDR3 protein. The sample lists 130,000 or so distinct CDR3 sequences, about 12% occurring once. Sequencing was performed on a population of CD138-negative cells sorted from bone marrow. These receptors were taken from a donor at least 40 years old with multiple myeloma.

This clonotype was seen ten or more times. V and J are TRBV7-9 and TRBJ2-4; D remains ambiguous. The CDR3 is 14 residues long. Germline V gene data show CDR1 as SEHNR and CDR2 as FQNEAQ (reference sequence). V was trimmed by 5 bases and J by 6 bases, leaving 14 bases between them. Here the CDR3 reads CASSALATLNIQYF. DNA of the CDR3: TGTGCCAGCAGCGCGTTAGCCACCCTAAACATTCAGTACTTC.

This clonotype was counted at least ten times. The CDR3 nucleotides read TGTGCCAGCAGCTTAGAGGTGAACATACAGGGAGAGCAGTACTTC. Protein sequence: CASSLEVNIQGEQYF. This chain uses TRBV7-2 with TRBJ2-7, with a weak D call TRBD1 (6 bases). Per germline, CDR1 SGHTA and CDR2 FQGNSA. Trimming removed 1 base from V and 7 bases from J, with 17 bases in between. The CDR3 is 15 amino acids.

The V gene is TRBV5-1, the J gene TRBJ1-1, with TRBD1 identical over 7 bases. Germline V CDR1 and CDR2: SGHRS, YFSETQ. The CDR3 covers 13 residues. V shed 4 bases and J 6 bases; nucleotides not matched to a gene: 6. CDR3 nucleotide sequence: TGCGCCAGCAGCCTCGAGGGGGCTTCTGAAGCTTTCTTT. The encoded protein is CASSLEGASEAFF.

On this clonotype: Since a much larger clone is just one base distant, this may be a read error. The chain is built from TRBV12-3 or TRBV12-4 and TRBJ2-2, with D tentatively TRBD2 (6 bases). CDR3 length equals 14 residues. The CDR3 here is CASSLGTHTGGLFF. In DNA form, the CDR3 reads TGTGCCAGCAGCCTAGGGACCCACACCGGGGGGCTGTTTTTT.

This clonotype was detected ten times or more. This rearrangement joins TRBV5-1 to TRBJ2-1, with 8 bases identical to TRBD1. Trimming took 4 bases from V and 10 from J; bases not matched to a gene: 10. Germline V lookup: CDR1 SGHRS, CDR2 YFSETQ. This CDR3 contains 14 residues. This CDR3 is CASSRTGLAWEQFF. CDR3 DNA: TGCGCCAGCAGCCGGACAGGGTTGGCATGGGAGCAGTTCTTC.

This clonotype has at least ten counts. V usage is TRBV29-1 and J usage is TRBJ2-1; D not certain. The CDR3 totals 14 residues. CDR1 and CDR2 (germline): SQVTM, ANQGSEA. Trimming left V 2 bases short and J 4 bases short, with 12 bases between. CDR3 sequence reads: CSVEKVARYNEQFF. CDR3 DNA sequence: TGCAGCGTTGAAAAGGTGGCTAGATACAATGAGCAGTTCTTC.

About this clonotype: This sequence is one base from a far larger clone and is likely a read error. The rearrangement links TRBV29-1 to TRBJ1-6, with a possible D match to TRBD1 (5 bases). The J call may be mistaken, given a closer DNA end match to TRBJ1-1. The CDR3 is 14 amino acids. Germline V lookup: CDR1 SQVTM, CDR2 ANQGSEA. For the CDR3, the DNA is TGCAGCGTTGAAAGTTGGGGGAGGGGAGGGGAAGCTTTCTTT. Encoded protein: CSVESWGRGGEAFF.

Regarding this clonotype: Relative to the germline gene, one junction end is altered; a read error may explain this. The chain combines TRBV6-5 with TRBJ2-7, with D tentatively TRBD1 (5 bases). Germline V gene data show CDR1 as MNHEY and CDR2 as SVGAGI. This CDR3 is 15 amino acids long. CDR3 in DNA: TGTGCCAGCAGTTATGGGGATAGGGGCACCTACGAGCAGGACTTC. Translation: CASSYGDRGTYEQDF.

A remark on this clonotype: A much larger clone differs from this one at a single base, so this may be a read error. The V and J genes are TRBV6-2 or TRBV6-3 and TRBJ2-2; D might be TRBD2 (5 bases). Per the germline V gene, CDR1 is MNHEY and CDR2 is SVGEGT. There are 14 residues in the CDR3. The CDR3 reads CASSPLANTGELLF. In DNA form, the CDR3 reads TGTGCCAGCAGTCCCCTCGCAAACACCGGGGAGCTGCTTTTT.

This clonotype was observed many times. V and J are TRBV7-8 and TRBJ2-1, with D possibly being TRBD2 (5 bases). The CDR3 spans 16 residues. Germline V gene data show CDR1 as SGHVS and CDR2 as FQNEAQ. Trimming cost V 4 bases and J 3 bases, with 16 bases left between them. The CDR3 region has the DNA TGTGCCAGCAGCTCCCATAGGAGCGGAAGCTACAATGAGCAGTTCTTC. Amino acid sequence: CASSSHRSGSYNEQFF.